The clone carrying this T cell receptor (beta chain) was observed once. The sample belongs to a study of T cell responses to AZD1222 COVID-19 vaccine. With V trimmed by 4 bases and J by 9 bases, 6 bases remained unmatched. The CDR3 has 13 amino acids. CDR1 is SGHDN, CDR2 FVKESK, per germline. Sequencing used immunoSEQ multiplex PCR; TCRdb keeps in-frame clones, though not all of them. This sample has approximately 140,000 clones, with approximately 85% found just once. The chain carries TRBV14 and TRBJ2-1; 7 bases are shared with TRBD1. The sequence was collected from an adult in good health. The input for sequencing was peripheral blood, taken on day 0 of MenACWY control vaccination. The CDR3 is CASSPYRGSEQFF. In DNA form, the CDR3 reads TGTGCCAGCAGCCCTTACAGGGGTAGTGAGCAGTTCTTC.